These 5 T cell receptor beta chains were sequenced from one sample in a study of cytomegalovirus exposure and HLA in healthy donors (dated by TCRdb to 2016 to 2017). Library preparation was by the immunoSEQ multiplex PCR assay. The multiplex PCR relied on a mix of 60 forward primers for TCR Vbeta segments and 13 reverse primers for TCR Jbeta segments. The source is immuneACCESS, and TCRdb retained only in-frame sequences with V and J called. Part of the clones is not carried over; for the studies checked, unresolved V genes explain less than half of this, and the remainder is unexplained. The sample table holds approximately 160,000 clones, of which more than 65% were seen once. 4.5% to 6% of the sample comes from the top ten. Sequenced material: PBMCs. All receptors come from a man in his thirties or forties in good health and CMV-seropositive.

The chain links TRBV27 to TRBJ2-3, with TRBD1 matching 8 bases. V dropped 5 bases and J dropped 8; count of bases not matched to a gene: 12. The V gene's germline CDR1 is MNHEY and CDR2 SMNVEV (reference sequence). The CDR3 runs 15 residues. CDR3 DNA: TGTGCCAGCAGTCAGTGGACAGGGCCCGGGGGTACGCAGTATTTT. This translates into CASSQWTGPGGTQYF.

This chain connects TRBV7-9 to TRBJ2-2; TRBD2 matches 8 bases. The germline V gene has CDR1 SEHNR and CDR2 FQNEAQ (reference sequence). V was pared by 6 bases and J by 1 base, with 4 bases of the junction left unmatched. This CDR3 contains 15 residues. The CDR3 protein is CASSPTSGNTGELFF. Written as DNA, the CDR3 is TGTGCCAGCAGTCCAACTAGCGGGAACACCGGGGAGCTGTTTTTT.

The rearrangement links TRBV11-2 to TRBJ1-1; D gene unclear. Trimming shortened V by 0 bases and J by 1 base, and 9 bases separated the two germline ends. Looked up from germline, CDR1 is SGHAT and CDR2 is FQNNGV. The CDR3 is 15 amino acids. In DNA, the CDR3 is TGTGCCAGCAGCTTAGACGGGGATGGGAACACTGAAGCTTTCTTT. Encoded protein: CASSLDGDGNTEAFF.

The rearrangement uses TRBV6-5 and TRBJ2-1, with D unresolved. V gave up 6 bases and J gave up 7 bases, with 16 bases separating them. The germline gives CDR1 MNHEY, CDR2 SVGAGI. The CDR3 sequence is 14 residues long. CDR3 in amino acids: CASSRSRGRNEQFF. CDR3 nucleotide sequence: TGTGCCAGCAGCCGAAGCAGAGGTCGGAATGAGCAGTTCTTC.

The V and J genes are TRBV6-4 and TRBJ2-6, with D uncertain. The V gene lost 3 bases and the J gene lost 4 bases, with 7 bases spanning the gap. The CDR3 runs 14 residues. Germline V gene data show CDR1 as MRHNA and CDR2 as SNTAGT. CDR3 DNA: TGTGCCAGCAGTGAGGCGGTAGGGGCCAACGTCCTGACTTTC. Protein product: CASSEAVGANVLTF.